The entry below gives a single T cell receptor beta chain sequence along with its context. What it recognizes is unknown. This entry belongs to a study of OX40 agonist ivuxolimab in advanced cancers. Study-wide context: Partial response was recorded in three patients: one hepatocellular carcinoma and two cutaneous melanoma cases. Findings and caveats of the study: Expanded clones tended on average to be more numerous among CD8+ T cells than CD4+.

Method: immunoSEQ multiplex PCR; TCRdb's copy keeps in-frame clones and lacks some. This table has 75,000 to 95,000 clones, more than 75% appearing once. The length of the CDR3 is 13 residues. Deletions cut 6 bases from V and 5 bases from J, with 10 bases between. Looked up from germline, CDR1 is SGHAT and CDR2 is FQNNGV. The chain couples TRBV11-2 to TRBJ2-2, with D unclear. The specimen was CD4+ or CD8+ T cells sorted from blood, collected in a trial of the OX40 agonist ivuxolimab. The clonotype was recovered from an adult with an advanced solid tumor such as melanoma, head and neck, liver or kidney cancer. The chain's CDR3 is CASSQAQTGELFF. CDR3 DNA sequence: TGTGCCAGCAGTCAAGCCCAGACCGGGGAGCTGTTTTTT. The variable domain in full, completed from reference TRBV11-2 and TRBJ2-2, reads EAGVAQSPRYKIIEKRQSVAFWCNPISGHATLYWYQQILGQGPKLLIQFQNNGVVDDSQLPKDRFSAERLKGVDSTLKIQPAKLEDSAVYLCASSQAQTGELFFGEGSRLTVL.